Listed below are T cell receptor beta chains from one sample, sequenced in a study of Ad26.COV2.S vaccination and SARS-CoV-2 variants. TCRdb keeps only in-frame clones here, not all; method: immunoSEQ multiplex PCR. The sample contains some 340,000 clones, around four fifths of which appear only once. Sequencing was performed on peripheral blood, taken in a trial of Ad26.COV2.S vaccine versus placebo. These receptor sequences come from a person between 18 and 65 years old who received the Ad26.COV2.S COVID-19 vaccine or a placebo. CDR3s include the opening cysteine and the closing phenylalanine or tryptophan. The D gene is left open where the match is weak. Expanded clones get a size class; other rows say once, few or many, or leave the size out.

. TRBJ1-5 TRBV4-2 . CASSQDRGGVEGVAQPQHF TGTGCCAGCAGCCAAGATAGAGGCGGTGTGGAAGGGGTGGCTCAGCCCCAGCATTTT
. TRBJ2-4 TRBV29-1 TRBD2 CSVALAGGKNIQYF TGCAGCGTTGCGCTAGCGGGGGGAAAAAACATTCAGTACTTC
. TRBJ1-1 TRBV5-1 . CASSNGGYTEAFF TGCGCCAGCAGCAATGGGGGTTACACTGAAGCTTTCTTT
. TRBJ2-3 TRBV5-8 . CASSWGGATDTQYF TGTGCCAGCAGCTGGGGGGGGGCAACAGATACGCAGTATTTT
few TRBJ1-2 TRBV28 . CASSRYGYTF TGTGCCAGCAGCCGATATGGCTACACCTTC
few TRBJ2-7 TRBV10-1 . CASSESRAVLSYEQYF TGCGCCAGCAGTGAGTCGAGGGCAGTTCTTTCCTACGAGCAGTACTTC
. TRBJ2-5 TRBV7-8 . CASSSPGETQYF TGTGCCAGCAGCTCCCCCGGAGAGACCCAGTACTTC
. TRBJ1-2 TRBV28 . CASSFQGGYGYTF TGTGCCAGCAGTTTCCAAGGCGGCTATGGCTACACCTTC
. TRBJ1-4 TRBV19 . CASAHRTTNEKLFF TGTGCCAGCGCCCACAGGACAACTAATGAAAAACTGTTTTTT
. TRBJ1-2 TRBV9 . CASSVAWDPDYGYTF TGTGCCAGCAGCGTAGCCTGGGACCCGGACTATGGCTACACCTTC